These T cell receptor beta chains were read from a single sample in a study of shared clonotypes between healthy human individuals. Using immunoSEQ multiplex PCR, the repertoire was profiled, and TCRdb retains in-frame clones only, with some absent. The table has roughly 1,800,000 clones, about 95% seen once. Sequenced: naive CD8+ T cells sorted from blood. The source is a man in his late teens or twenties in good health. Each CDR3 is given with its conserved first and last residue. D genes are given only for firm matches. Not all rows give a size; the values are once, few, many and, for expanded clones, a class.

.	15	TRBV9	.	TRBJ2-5	TGTGCCAGCAGCGTAGAGGGGATGGAGGTAGAGACCCAGTACTTC	CASSVEGMEVETQYF
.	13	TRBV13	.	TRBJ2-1	TGTGCCAGCAGTCTCACCGCCAACAATGAGCAGTTCTTC	CASSLTANNEQFF
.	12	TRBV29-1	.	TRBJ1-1	TGCAGCGTTCTATTGGAGGGCACTGAAGCTTTCTTT	CSVLLEGTEAFF
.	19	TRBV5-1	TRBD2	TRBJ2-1	TGCGCCAGCAGCTTTATCAAGCCTAGCGGGGGGCTCACCTACAATGAGCAGTTCTTC	CASSFIKPSGGLTYNEQFF
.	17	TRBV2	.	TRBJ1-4	TGTGCCAGCAGTGAATCACAAGCTTGGGTTTCAATTGAAAAACTGTTTTTT	CASSESQAWVSIEKLFF
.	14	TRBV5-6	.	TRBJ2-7	TGTGCCAGCAGCTTGATTAGCGACCTCTACGAGCAGTACTTC	CASSLISDLYEQYF
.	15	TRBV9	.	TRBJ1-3	TGTGCCAGCAGCGTAGCCTGGGACTCTGGAAACACCATATATTTT	CASSVAWDSGNTIYF
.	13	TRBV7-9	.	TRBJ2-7	TGTGCCAGCAGCTTAGGGGCTAGCTACGAGCAGTACTTC	CASSLGASYEQYF
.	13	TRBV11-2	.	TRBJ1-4	TGTGCCAGCAGCTTCGGACTCCTCGGGGGACTGTTTTTT	CASSFGLLGGLFF
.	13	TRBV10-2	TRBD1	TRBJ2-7	TGCGCCAGCAGTGCTGACAGGGCCCACGAGCAGTACTTC	CASSADRAHEQYF
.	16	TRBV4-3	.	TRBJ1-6	TGCGCCAGCAGTCTAAACCCGGGGGGTGAACATTCACCCCTCCACTTT	CASSLNPGGEHSPLHF
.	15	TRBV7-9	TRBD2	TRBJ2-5	TGTGCCAGCAGCCCGGGACTAGCTGACGAAGAAACCCAGTACTTC	CASSPGLADEETQYF
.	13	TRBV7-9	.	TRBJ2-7	TGTGCCAGCAGCTCGGGGGGCGACTACGAGCAGTACTTC	CASSSGGDYEQYF
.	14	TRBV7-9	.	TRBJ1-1	TGTGCCAGCAGCTCCGTAGTTCTAAACACTGAAGCTTTCTTT	CASSSVVLNTEAFF
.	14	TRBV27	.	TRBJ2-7	TGTGCCAGCAGTTCCTTCCTAGGGGAATACGAGCAGTACTTC	CASSSFLGEYEQYF
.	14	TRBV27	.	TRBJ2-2	TGTGCCAGCTCTGGAGGGGGGTTGACCGGGGAGCTGTTTTTT	CASSGGGLTGELFF
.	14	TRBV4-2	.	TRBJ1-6	TGTGCCAGCAGCCAAGCGGGGGTAGGATCACCCCTCCACTTT	CASSQAGVGSPLHF
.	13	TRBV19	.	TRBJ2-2	TGTGCCAGTAGTATATTAAGAGGGGGGGAGCTGTTTTTT	CASSILRGGELFF
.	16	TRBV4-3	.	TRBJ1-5	TGCGCCAGCAGCCAAGATCACCGGGGGCCGGGTCAGCCCCAGCATTTT	CASSQDHRGPGQPQHF
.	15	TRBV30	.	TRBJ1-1	TGTGCCTGGAGTGAAGAGAACAGGTTATACACTGAAGCTTTCTTT	CAWSEENRLYTEAFF
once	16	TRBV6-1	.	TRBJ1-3	TGTGCCAGCAGTGAACATGAGGGCGAATCTGGAAACACCATATATTTT	CASSEHEGESGNTIYF
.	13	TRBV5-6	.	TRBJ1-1	TGTGCCAGCAGCTTGGCCGGAGGGTCTGAAGCTTTCTTT	CASSLAGGSEAFF
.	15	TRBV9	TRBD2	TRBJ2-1	TGTGCCAGCAGCGTAGGATCTAGCGGCTACAATGAGCAGTTCTTC	CASSVGSSGYNEQFF
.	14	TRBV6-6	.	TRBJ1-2	TGTGCCAGCAGGGATCCGTCTGCTAACTATGGCTACACCTTC	CASRDPSANYGYTF
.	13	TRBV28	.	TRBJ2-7	TGTGCCAGCAGTTTATGGGGCTCCTACGAGCAGTACTTC	CASSLWGSYEQYF
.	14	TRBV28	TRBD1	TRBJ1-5	TGTGCCAGCAGCGACAGGGGCCTTAATCAGCCCCAGCATTTT	CASSDRGLNQPQHF
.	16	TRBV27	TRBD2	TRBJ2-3	TGTGCCAGCAGTTTTTCAGCGGGGGAAATCACAGATACGCAGTATTTT	CASSFSAGEITDTQYF
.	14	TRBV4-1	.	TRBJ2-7	TGCGCCAGCAGCCAAGTGGAGCGACCCTACGAGCAGTACTTC	CASSQVERPYEQYF
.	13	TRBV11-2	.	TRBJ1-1	TGTGCCAGCAGCTTGTGGGATGACACTGAAGCTTTCTTT	CASSLWDDTEAFF
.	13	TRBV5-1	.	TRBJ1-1	TGCGCCAGCAGGTACGATCTGAACACTGAAGCTTTCTTT	CASRYDLNTEAFF
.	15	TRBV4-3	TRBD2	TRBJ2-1	TGCGCCAGCAGCCAGGGGACTAGCGCGTACAATGAGCAGTTCTTC	CASSQGTSAYNEQFF
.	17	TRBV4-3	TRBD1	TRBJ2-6	TGCGCCAGCAGCCAGGGGACAGCCAGCTCTGGGGCCAACGTCCTGACTTTC	CASSQGTASSGANVLTF
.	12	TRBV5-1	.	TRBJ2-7	TGCGCCAGCAGAGGGGAATCCTACGAGCAGTACTTC	CASRGESYEQYF
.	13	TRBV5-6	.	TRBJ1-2	TGTGCCAGCAGGGTGGCAGGGAGTTATGGCTACACCTTC	CASRVAGSYGYTF
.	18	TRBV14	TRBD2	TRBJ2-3	TGTGCCAGCAGCCAAGATCGCGATAGCGGGGTATATTCAGATACGCAGTATTTT	CASSQDRDSGVYSDTQYF
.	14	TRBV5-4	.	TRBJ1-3	TGTGCCAGCAGCTTGGGGGGAACTGGAAACACCATATATTTT	CASSLGGTGNTIYF
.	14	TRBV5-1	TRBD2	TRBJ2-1	TGCGCCAGCAGCTTAGCGGGGCCGAACAATGAGCAGTTCTTC	CASSLAGPNNEQFF
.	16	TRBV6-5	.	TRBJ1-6	TGTGCCAGCAGTTACTCTCCTCGGACTTCTCTGGCGACCCTCCACTTT	CASSYSPRTSLATLHF
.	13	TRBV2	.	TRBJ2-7	TGTGCCAGCAGGGGGTCCAGTACCTACGAGCAGTACTTC	CASRGSSTYEQYF
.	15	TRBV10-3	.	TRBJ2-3	TGTGCCATCAGTGAGTCGGGCGGGAGCACAGATACGCAGTATTTT	CAISESGGSTDTQYF
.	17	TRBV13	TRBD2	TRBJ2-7	TGTGCCAGCAGCCCGGGACTAGCGGGGGGCTGGTCCTACGAGCAGTACTTC	CASSPGLAGGWSYEQYF
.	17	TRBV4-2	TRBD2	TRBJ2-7	TGTGCCAGCAGCCAAGCCCTTAGCGGGGGATCCACCTACGAGCAGTACTTC	CASSQALSGGSTYEQYF
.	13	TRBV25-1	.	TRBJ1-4	TGTGCCAGCAGTTACAGGGCTTGGGAAAAACTGTTTTTT	CASSYRAWEKLFF
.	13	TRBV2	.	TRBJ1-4	TGTGCCAGCACGGGTTCGACTAATGAAAAACTGTTTTTT	CASTGSTNEKLFF
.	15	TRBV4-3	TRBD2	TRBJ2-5	TGCGCCAGCAGCCAACTAACTAGCGACCAAGAGACCCAGTACTTC	CASSQLTSDQETQYF
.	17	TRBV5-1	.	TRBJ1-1	TGCGCCAGCAGCTTCGGGACAAAGGGGGAGTCGTACACTGAAGCTTTCTTT	CASSFGTKGESYTEAFF